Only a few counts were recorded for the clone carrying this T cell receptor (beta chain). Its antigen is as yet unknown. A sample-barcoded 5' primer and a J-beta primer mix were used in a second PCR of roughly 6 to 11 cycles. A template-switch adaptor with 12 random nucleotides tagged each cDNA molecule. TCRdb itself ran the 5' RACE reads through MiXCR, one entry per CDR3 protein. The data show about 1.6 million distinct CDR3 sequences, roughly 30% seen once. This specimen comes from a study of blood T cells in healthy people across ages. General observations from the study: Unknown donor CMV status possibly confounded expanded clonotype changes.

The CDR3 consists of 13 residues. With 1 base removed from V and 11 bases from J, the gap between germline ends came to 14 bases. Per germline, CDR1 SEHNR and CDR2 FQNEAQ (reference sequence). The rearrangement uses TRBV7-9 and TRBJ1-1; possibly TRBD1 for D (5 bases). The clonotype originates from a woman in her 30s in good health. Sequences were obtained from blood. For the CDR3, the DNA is TGTGCCAGCAGCTTAGGTCTGGCGGGGACGGCTTTCTTT. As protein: CASSLGLAGTAFF.